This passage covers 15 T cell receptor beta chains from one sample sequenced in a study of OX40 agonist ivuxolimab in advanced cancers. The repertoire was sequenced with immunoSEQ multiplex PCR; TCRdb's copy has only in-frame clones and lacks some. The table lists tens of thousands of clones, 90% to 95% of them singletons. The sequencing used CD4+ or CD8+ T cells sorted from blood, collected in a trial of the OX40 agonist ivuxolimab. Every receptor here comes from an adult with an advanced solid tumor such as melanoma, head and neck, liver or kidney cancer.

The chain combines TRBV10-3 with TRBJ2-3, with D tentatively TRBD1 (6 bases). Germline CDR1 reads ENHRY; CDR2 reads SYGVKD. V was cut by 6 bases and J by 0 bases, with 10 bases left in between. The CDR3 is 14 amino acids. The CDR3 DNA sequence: TGTGCCATCAGGGGGGCAGGGAGCACAGATACGCAGTATTTT. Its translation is CAIRGAGSTDTQYF.

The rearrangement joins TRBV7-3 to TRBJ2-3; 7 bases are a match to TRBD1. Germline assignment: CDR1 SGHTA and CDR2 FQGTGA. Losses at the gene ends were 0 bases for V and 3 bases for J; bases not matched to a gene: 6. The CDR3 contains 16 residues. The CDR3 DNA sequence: TGTGCCAGCAGCTTAACGGTACAGGGGCGGACAGATACGCAGTATTTT. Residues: CASSLTVQGRTDTQYF.

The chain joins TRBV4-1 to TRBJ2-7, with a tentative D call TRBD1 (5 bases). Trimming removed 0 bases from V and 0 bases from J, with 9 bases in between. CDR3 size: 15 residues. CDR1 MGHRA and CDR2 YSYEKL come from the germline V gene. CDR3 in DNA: TGCGCCAGCAGCCAAGATAAGGGGTTCTCCTACGAGCAGTACGTC. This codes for CASSQDKGFSYEQYV.

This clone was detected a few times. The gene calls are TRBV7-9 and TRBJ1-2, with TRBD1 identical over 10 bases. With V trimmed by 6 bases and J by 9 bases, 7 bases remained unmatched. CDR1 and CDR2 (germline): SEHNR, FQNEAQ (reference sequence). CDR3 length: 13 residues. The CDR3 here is CASSLGTGERYTF. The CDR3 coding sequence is TGTGCCAGCAGTCTAGGGACAGGGGAGCGCTACACCTTC.

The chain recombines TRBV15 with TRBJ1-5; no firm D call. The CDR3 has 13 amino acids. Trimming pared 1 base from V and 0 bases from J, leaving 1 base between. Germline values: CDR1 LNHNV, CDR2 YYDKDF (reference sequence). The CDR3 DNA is TGTGCCACCAGCAGAGTTAGCAATCAGCCCCAGCATTTT. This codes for CATSRVSNQPQHF.

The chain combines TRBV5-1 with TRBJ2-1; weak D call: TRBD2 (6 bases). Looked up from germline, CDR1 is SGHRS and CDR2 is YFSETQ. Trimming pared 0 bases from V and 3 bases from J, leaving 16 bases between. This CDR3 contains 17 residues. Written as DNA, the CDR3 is TGCGCCAGCAGCTTGGCCTCGGGTGGGGGGTACTACAATGAGCAGTTCTTC. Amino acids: CASSLASGGGYYNEQFF. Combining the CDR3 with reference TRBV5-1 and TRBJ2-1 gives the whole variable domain KAGVTQTPRYLIKTRGQQVTLSCSPISGHRSVSWYQQTPGQGLQFLFEYFSETQRNKGNFPGRFSGRQFSNSRSEMNVSTLELGDSALYLCASSLASGGGYYNEQFFGPGTRLTVL.

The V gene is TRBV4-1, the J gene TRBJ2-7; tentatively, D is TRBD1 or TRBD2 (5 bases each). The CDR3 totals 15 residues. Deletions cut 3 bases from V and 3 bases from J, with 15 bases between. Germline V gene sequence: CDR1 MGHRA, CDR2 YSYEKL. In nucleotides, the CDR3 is TGCGCCAGCAGCCATCAAAGGGGAGCACTCTACGAGCAGTACTTC. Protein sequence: CASSHQRGALYEQYF.

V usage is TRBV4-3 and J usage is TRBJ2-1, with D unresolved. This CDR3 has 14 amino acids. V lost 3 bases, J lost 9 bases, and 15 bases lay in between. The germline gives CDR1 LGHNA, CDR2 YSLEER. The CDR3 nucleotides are TGCGCCAGCAGCCACCGGACGGGTTGGGGTGAGCAGTTCTTC. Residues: CASSHRTGWGEQFF.

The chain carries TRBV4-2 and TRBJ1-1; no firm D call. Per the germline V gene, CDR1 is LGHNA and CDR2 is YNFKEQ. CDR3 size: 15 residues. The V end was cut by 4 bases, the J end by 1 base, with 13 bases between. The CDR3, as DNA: TGTGCCAGCAGCCCGGAAGAGTATGCGAACACTGAAGCTTTCTTT. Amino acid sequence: CASSPEEYANTEAFF.

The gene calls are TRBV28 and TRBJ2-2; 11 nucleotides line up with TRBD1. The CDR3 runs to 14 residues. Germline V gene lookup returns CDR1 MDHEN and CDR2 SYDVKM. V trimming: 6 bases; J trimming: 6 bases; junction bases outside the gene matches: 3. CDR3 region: CASSRTGGSGELFF. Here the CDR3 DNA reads TGTGCCAGCAGCCGGACAGGGGGCTCCGGGGAGCTGTTTTTT.

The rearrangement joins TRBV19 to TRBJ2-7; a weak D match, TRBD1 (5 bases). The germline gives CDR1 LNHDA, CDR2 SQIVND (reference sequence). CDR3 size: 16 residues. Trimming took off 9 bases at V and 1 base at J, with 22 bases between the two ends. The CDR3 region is CASRPWGKGISYEQYF. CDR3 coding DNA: TGTGCCAGCCGGCCATGGGGAAAGGGGATTTCCTACGAGCAGTACTTC.

The CDR3 coding sequence is TGCGCCAGCAGCCAAGGAACTAGCGGCCAACTCTCCTACAATGAGCAGTTCTTC. Translation: CASSQGTSGQLSYNEQFF. V usage is TRBV4-3 and J usage is TRBJ2-1; 8 positions agree with TRBD2. The CDR3 is 18 residues long. Per the germline V gene, CDR1 is LGHNA and CDR2 is YSLEER. Germline trimming cut 1 base from V and 0 bases from J; bases unmatched to any gene: 8.

CDR3 coding DNA: TGTGCCAGCAGTTACTCGATAGACAGGGGGTACGAGCAGTACTTC. Its translation: CASSYSIDRGYEQYF. The rearrangement joins TRBV6-5 to TRBJ2-7; 9 bases are shared with TRBD1. The CDR3 has 15 residues. Germline V gene data show CDR1 as MNHEY and CDR2 as SVGAGI. After removal of 0 bases from V and 4 bases from J, the junction contained 4 bases not matched to a gene.

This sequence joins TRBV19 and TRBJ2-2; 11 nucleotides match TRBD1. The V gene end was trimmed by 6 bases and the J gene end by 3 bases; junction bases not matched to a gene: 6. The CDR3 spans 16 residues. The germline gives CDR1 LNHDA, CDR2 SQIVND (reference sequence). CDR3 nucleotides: TGTGCCAGTAGGAAGGGACAGGGGGAGTACACCGGGGAGCTGTTTTTT. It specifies CASRKGQGEYTGELFF.

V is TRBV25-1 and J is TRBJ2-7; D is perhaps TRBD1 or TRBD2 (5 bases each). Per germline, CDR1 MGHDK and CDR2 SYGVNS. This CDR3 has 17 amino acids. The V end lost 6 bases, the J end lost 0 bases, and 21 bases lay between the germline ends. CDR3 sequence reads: CASRRSGRGPFSYEQYF. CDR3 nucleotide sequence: TGTGCCAGCAGGAGGTCCGGACGGGGACCCTTCTCCTACGAGCAGTACTTC.